This entry lists 19 T cell receptor beta chains sequenced from one sample in a study of regulatory T cells in long-lasting Graves disease (TCRdb year 2021). Library creation used multiplex PCR. The sequencer listed for this sample is Illumina HiSeq 4000. CDR3 regions were amplified by Arm-PCR with iRepertoire HTBI primers to construct TCR beta libraries. The public reads were quality trimmed at Q25 with fastp and then assembled into clones with MiXCR by TCRdb, keeping productive beta chains. Each CDR3 protein appears once, grouped with its most common genes and DNA. The sample table contains 450,000 to 600,000 distinct CDR3 sequences; only one count was recorded for around 15% of them. Of the sample, more than 10% falls within the top ten clones. Sample time point, as interpreted from the label and publication: newly diagnosed GD, antithyroid drugs for less than 3 months. For both TCR sequencing and RNA sequencing, RNA was extracted from PBMCs using TRIzol.

The same sample was also used in a study of T cells in Graves' hyperthyroidism and ophthalmopathy.

The sequencing used peripheral blood mononuclear cells (PBMCs), collected at new diagnosis, from a patient treated with antithyroid drugs. The receptors stem from a man aged 40-49 years with Graves disease. Donor details come from another sample of the same person, matched by shared clones.

This clonotype was seen a few times. The rearrangement uses TRBV9 and TRBJ2-5; the match to TRBD2 covers 8 bases. Germline assignment: CDR1 SGDLS and CDR2 YYNGEE. After removal of 0 bases from V and 4 bases from J, the junction contained 8 bases not matched to a gene. The CDR3 contains 16 residues. The CDR3 sequence: CASSVGGSGTGETQYF. In nucleotides, the CDR3 is TGTGCCAGCAGCGTAGGAGGTAGCGGGACTGGAGAGACCCAGTACTTC.

V gene TRBV15 combines with J gene TRBJ2-1; either TRBD1 or TRBD2 may fit D (6 bases each). The CDR3 has 14 amino acids. The germline V and J ends were trimmed by 9 bases and 8 bases, with 20 bases remaining between them. Germline V gene lookup returns CDR1 LNHNV and CDR2 YYDKDF (reference sequence). The CDR3: CATKGGLIRDEQFF. Here the CDR3 DNA reads TGTGCCACAAAAGGGGGACTTATACGGGATGAGCAGTTCTTC.

This clonotype was seen only a few times. V and J are TRBV7-2 and TRBJ2-2; D may be TRBD1 (5 bases). Trimming stripped 6 bases from V and 0 bases from J, with 8 bases between. Germline V CDR1 and CDR2: SGHTA, FQGNSA. CDR3 size: 14 residues. CDR3 coding DNA: TGTGCCAGCAGGACAGACCCGAACACCGGGGAGCTGTTTTTT. Translation gives CASRTDPNTGELFF. The full variable domain, in which reference TRBV7-2 and TRBJ2-2 provide the parts outside the CDR3, is GAGVSQSPSNKVTEKGKDVELRCDPISGHTALYWYRQSLGQGLEFLIYFQGNSAPDKSGLPSDRFSAERTGGSVSTLTIQRTQQEDSAVYLCASRTDPNTGELFFGEGSRLTVL.

The chain is built from TRBV29-1 and TRBJ1-2; D may be TRBD1 (5 bases). The CDR3 runs to 11 residues. Trimming removed 7 bases at V and 5 bases at J, with 11 bases between. Germline lookup yields CDR1 SQVTM and CDR2 ANQGSEA. In DNA form, the CDR3 reads TGCAGCGGAGGGACGGATTATGGCTACACCTTC. Protein sequence: CSGGTDYGYTF.

This clonotype was found many times. A read error may produce the germline difference seen at one junction end. The chain uses TRBV5-1 and TRBJ1-5; D is perhaps TRBD1 (5 bases). This CDR3 is built from 13 residues. The germline CDR1 and CDR2 sequences are SGHRS and YFSETQ. The CDR3 reads CASSLGVDQPQHF. The CDR3 DNA follows: TGTGCCAGCAGCTTAGGGGTCGATCAGCCCCAGCATTTT. The entire variable domain, with the rest obtained from reference TRBV5-1 and TRBJ1-5, is as follows: KAGVTQTPRYLIKTRGQQVTLSCSPISGHRSVSWYQQTPGQGLQFLFEYFSETQRNKGNFPGRFSGRQFSNSRSEMNVSTLELGDSALYLCASSLGVDQPQHFGDGTRLSIL.

This clonotype was seen repeatedly, ten times or more. This sequence joins TRBV7-9 and TRBJ1-1, with 12 bases that match TRBD1. Per the germline V gene, CDR1 is SEHNR and CDR2 is FQNEAQ (reference sequence). V was pared by 5 bases and J by 7 bases, with 8 bases of the junction left unmatched. The CDR3 is 15 amino acids. CDR3 DNA: TGTGCCAGCAGCAGCCGGGACAGGGGGCTCGTTGAAGCTTTCTTT. Translation gives CASSSRDRGLVEAFF.

This clonotype was detected many times. This chain connects TRBV27 to TRBJ2-5; a weak D match, TRBD1 (5 bases). Trimming removed 7 bases from V and 2 bases from J, with 5 bases in between. Germline values: CDR1 MNHEY, CDR2 SMNVEV (reference sequence). CDR3 length equals 11 residues. The CDR3, as DNA: TGTGCCAGCAAGGGGCAAGAGACCCAGTACTTC. Translating it yields CASKGQETQYF.

This clonotype was observed many times. The V and J genes are TRBV28 and TRBJ2-7, with unresolved D. Between the trimmed V and J ends, which lost 4 bases and 6 bases, there was a span of 22 bases. Germline V gives CDR1 MDHEN, CDR2 SYDVKM. The CDR3 is 16 amino acids. Here the CDR3 DNA reads TGTGCCAGCAGTTCCCCCGCTGGGCTAGTGGGCGGCGAGCAGTACTTC. This gives the protein CASSSPAGLVGGEQYF.

A note on this clonotype: A much larger clone sits a single nucleotide away, making a read error possible. This chain uses TRBV11-2 with TRBJ2-1; tentative D call: TRBD2 (5 bases). The last part of the DNA fits TRBJ2-5 better; the J call may be wrong. The CDR3 spans 16 residues. The V gene's germline CDR1 is SGHAT and CDR2 FQNNGV. The CDR3, as DNA: TGTGCCAGCAGCTCTCCGAACCTAGCTCCTAGGGAGACCCAGTACTTC. Protein product: CASSSPNLAPRETQYF.

This clonotype was recorded a few times. Given a much more abundant clone one base away, this may be a read error. The chain uses TRBV11-3 and TRBJ2-3; D is perhaps TRBD1 or TRBD2 (5 bases each). The J call may not be correct, given that the DNA end is closer to TRBJ2-5. In germline, CDR1 is SGHNT, CDR2 YENEEA. The CDR3 spans 16 residues. The CDR3: CASSLPRDPGRETQYF. CDR3 in DNA: TGTGCCAGCAGCTTACCCCGGGACCCCGGTCGCGAGACCCAGTACTTC.

This clonotype was seen many times. V and J are TRBV28 and TRBJ2-1, with a weak D call TRBD2 (5 bases). From germline, CDR1 is MDHEN and CDR2 SYDVKM. CDR3 length: 11 residues. Trimming shortened V by 8 bases and J by 7 bases, and 9 bases separated the two germline ends. CDR3 in DNA: TGTGCCAGCGCGCGGGCTAATGAGCAGTTCTTC. This encodes CASARANEQFF.

This clonotype was recorded a few times. The chain has TRBV4-2 and TRBJ1-2; TRBD1 aligns across 7 bases. The length of the CDR3 is 15 residues. Germline V gene data show CDR1 as LGHNA and CDR2 as YNFKEQ. Trimming at V came to 0 bases and at J to 4 bases, leaving 5 bases not matched to a gene. The CDR3, as DNA: TGTGCCAGCAGCCAAGAACAGGGGTCGGCCTATGGCTACACCTTC. Translation: CASSQEQGSAYGYTF.

Details on this clonotype: A single base separates this from a much larger clone, so it may be a read error. Because it lacks the conserved phenylalanine or tryptophan at the end, this CDR3 is likely a read error. The rearrangement links TRBV7-3 to TRBJ2-1, with a possible D match to TRBD2 (5 bases). The DNA end is more similar to TRBJ2-5, so the J call may be wrong. Germline V lookup: CDR1 SGHTA, CDR2 FQGTGA. The CDR3 covers 16 residues. The chain's CDR3 is CASSLTGSSLGETQYV. CDR3 DNA sequence: TGTGCCAGCAGCTTAACGGGTTCTAGCTTAGGAGAGACCCAGTACGTC.

This clonotype was recorded many times. This chain joins TRBV5-1 and TRBJ2-1; possibly TRBD1 for D (5 bases). This CDR3 spans 14 amino acids. Trimming pared 3 bases from V and 9 bases from J, leaving 16 bases between. Germline-derived CDR1 and CDR2 are SGHRS and YFSETQ. Here the CDR3 DNA reads TGCGCCAGCAGCTACGGCGGTGGGGCAGCTGAGCAGTTCTTC. Protein: CASSYGGGAAEQFF.

Points on this clonotype: A clone one base away is much larger, so this may be a read error. DNA of the CDR3: TGTGCCAGCACCGGTGGGGGGATAAGGCGGCTGGAGACCCAGTACTTC. Its translation: CASTGGGIRRLETQYF. This rearrangement joins TRBV11-2 to TRBJ2-5; D might be TRBD2 (6 bases). V shed 7 bases and J shed 5 bases, with 23 bases lying between them. Germline CDR1 reads SGHAT; CDR2 reads FQNNGV. The CDR3 contains 16 residues.

The sample holds many counts of this clonotype. The rearrangement links TRBV20-1 to TRBJ2-1; 10 bases align to TRBD2. This CDR3 contains 16 residues. The germline V gene has CDR1 DFQATT and CDR2 SNEGSKA (reference sequence). Trimming at V came to 1 base and at J to 8 bases, leaving 11 bases not matched to a gene. DNA for the CDR3: TGCAGTGCTAGAGTTCTAGCGGGAGCCCCGGGGGATGAGCAGTTCTTC. This translates into CSARVLAGAPGDEQFF.

About this clonotype itself: A much larger clone is a single base away; this may be a read error. This chain joins TRBV6-1 and TRBJ2-7; 7 bases are shared with TRBD2. The germline gives CDR1 MNHNS, CDR2 SASEGT. The V and J ends lost 6 bases and 3 bases, in that order; junction bases with no gene match: 2. The CDR3 consists of 12 residues. The CDR3 DNA sequence: TGTGCCAGCAGGGGACTAATCTACGAGCAGTACTTC. It yields the protein CASRGLIYEQYF.

This clonotype was detected many times. The chain joins TRBV20-1 to TRBJ1-5, with D maybe TRBD1 (6 bases). Germline V gene data show CDR1 as DFQATT and CDR2 as SNEGSKA (reference sequence). V lost 0 bases to trimming and J lost 1 base, with 10 bases between them. This CDR3 is 15 amino acids long. The CDR3 DNA reads TGCAGTGCTAGAGAGGGGGCGCGCAGCAATCAGCCCCAGCATTTT. It translates to CSAREGARSNQPQHF.

The chain has TRBV2 and TRBJ2-1, with D perhaps given as TRBD1 or TRBD2 (5 bases each). Trimming shortened V by 6 bases and J by 0 bases, and 12 bases separated the two germline ends. The CDR3 is 15 amino acids. In germline, CDR1 is SNHLY, CDR2 FYNNEI. CDR3 DNA sequence: TGTGCCAGCAGGGCCGGGACGCTCTCCTACAATGAGCAGTTCTTC. Its protein is CASRAGTLSYNEQFF.